The next 30 T cell receptor beta chains were all read from a single sample in a study of blood T cell repertoires in COVID-19. Sequenced by immunoSEQ multiplex PCR; TCRdb stores in-frame clones only, minus some. The sample yields some 48,000 clones, about four fifths seen once. Sequenced: peripheral blood. These TCRs come from a human donor in a cohort sampled during active COVID-19.

This chain joins TRBV18 and TRBJ2-3, with TRBD1 matching over 8 bases. From germline, CDR1 is KGHSH and CDR2 LQKENI. CDR3 length equals 16 residues. After removal of 3 bases from V and 3 bases from J, the junction contained 8 bases not matched to a gene. The DNA of the CDR3 is TGTGCCAGCTCACCTCTAGGACAGGGTAGGACAGATACGCAGTATTTT. Amino acids: CASSPLGQGRTDTQYF.

The genes are TRBV30 and TRBJ1-4; TRBD1 agrees at 7 bases. The CDR3 spans 14 residues. Trimming removed 3 bases from V and 5 bases from J; junction bases left unmatched: 6. Germline assignment: CDR1 GTSNPN and CDR2 SVGIG (reference sequence). The CDR3 coding sequence is TGTGCCTGGAGCGAGGGGGCCGCAAATGAAAAACTGTTTTTT. The encoded protein is CAWSEGAANEKLFF.

The chain combines TRBV5-6 with TRBJ1-5; D unresolved. Per germline, CDR1 SGHDT and CDR2 YYEEEE. The V end was cut by 4 bases, the J end by 2 bases, with 13 bases between. The CDR3 is 15 residues long. Here the CDR3 DNA reads TGTGCCAGCAGCCCGGGAAGCTTAGGCAATCAGCCCCAGCATTTT. This gives the protein CASSPGSLGNQPQHF.

The sample holds a few counts of this clone. V usage is TRBV4-1 and J usage is TRBJ2-1; possible D gene TRBD2, 5 bases. CDR1 is MGHRA and CDR2 is YSYEKL in the germline V gene. Trimming took 4 bases from V and 2 from J, leaving 18 bases between them. The CDR3 covers 17 residues. CDR3 protein: CASSPDWAGLTYNEQFF. In nucleotides, the CDR3 is TGCGCCAGCAGCCCGGACTGGGCGGGTCTTACCTACAATGAGCAGTTCTTC.

V gene TRBV14 combines with J gene TRBJ1-5; no definite D call. V gave up 4 bases and J gave up 3 bases, with 4 bases separating them. The CDR3 length is 12 residues. Per germline, CDR1 SGHDN and CDR2 FVKESK. The CDR3 here is CASSRYNQPQHF. CDR3 DNA: TGTGCCAGCAGCCGTTACAATCAGCCCCAGCATTTT.

The chain is built from TRBV10-1 and TRBJ1-6; D may be TRBD1 (6 bases). Germline lookup yields CDR1 WNHNN and CDR2 SYGVQD (reference sequence). The V gene lost 4 bases and the J gene lost 7 bases, with 11 bases spanning the gap. This CDR3 comprises 14 residues. CDR3 in DNA: TGCGCCAGCAGTGCACTCGGACAGAATTCACCCCTCCACTTT. This sequence encodes CASSALGQNSPLHF.

The chain links TRBV7-2 to TRBJ2-4; 12 bases fit TRBD1. The CDR3 totals 17 residues. Germline V lookup: CDR1 SGHTA, CDR2 FQGNSA. Germline trimming cut 1 base from V and 3 bases from J; bases unmatched to any gene: 4. CDR3 sequence reads: CASSLVGTGGGKNIQYF. The CDR3 DNA reads as TGTGCCAGCAGCTTAGTAGGGACAGGGGGCGGCAAAAACATTCAGTACTTC.

The chain employs TRBV7-9 and TRBJ2-7; D is unresolved. The CDR3 loop spans 12 amino acids. Germline lookup yields CDR1 SEHNR and CDR2 FQNEAQ (reference sequence). V shed 5 bases and J shed 1 base, with 6 bases lying between them. The CDR3: CASSPSSYEQYF. In DNA, the CDR3 is TGTGCCAGCAGCCCATCATCCTACGAGCAGTACTTC. Combining the CDR3 with reference TRBV7-9 and TRBJ2-7 gives the whole variable domain DTGVSQNPRHKITKRGQNVTFRCDPISEHNRLYWYRQTLGQGPEFLTYFQNEAQLEKSRLLSDRFSAERPKGSFSTLEIQRTEQGDSAMYLCASSPSSYEQYFGPGTRLTVT.

This rearrangement joins TRBV4-1 to TRBJ1-2, with 7 nucleotides matching TRBD1. V was clipped by 0 bases and J by 4 bases; unmatched bases: 5. This CDR3 contains 15 residues. CDR1 MGHRA and CDR2 YSYEKL come from the germline V gene. CDR3 DNA: TGCGCCAGCAGCCAAGAAGGCAGGGGGTTCTATGGCTACACCTTC. Translation: CASSQEGRGFYGYTF.

This clone occurred a few times. This chain's CDR3 is CASSRSLATYEQYF. CDR3 DNA: TGTGCCAGCAGTCGATCCCTCGCTACCTACGAGCAGTACTTC. J is TRBJ2-7 and V is TRBV6-6, with D uncertain. V lost 5 bases and J lost 2, with 13 bases in between. CDR1 and CDR2 from the germline V gene are MNHNY and SVGAGI (reference sequence). CDR3 size: 14 residues.

Written as DNA, the CDR3 is TGTGCCAGCAGACCGACAGGGTATTATGGCTACACCTTC. Its translation is CASRPTGYYGYTF. V and J are TRBV12-3 or TRBV12-4 and TRBJ1-2; 7 bases agree with TRBD1. J gave up 5 bases and V 6 bases, and 6 bases lay outside the gene matches. The CDR3 totals 13 residues.

The chain is built from TRBV6-1 and TRBJ2-7; D may be TRBD2 (5 bases). The germline CDR1 and CDR2 sequences are MNHNS and SASEGT. This CDR3 is built from 13 residues. Trimming left V 1 base short and J 3 bases short, with 7 bases between. CDR3 amino acids: CASSEGDYYEQYF. CDR3 coding DNA: TGTGCCAGCAGTGAAGGAGACTACTACGAGCAGTACTTC.

The CDR3 coding sequence is TGTGCCACCTTAACTAGCGGGGACACAGATACGCAGTATTTT. Translation: CATLTSGDTDTQYF. The chain employs TRBV7-9 and TRBJ2-3; 10 positions match TRBD2. The J segment lost 2 bases and the V segment lost 10 bases, leaving 6 bases of the junction unmatched. The CDR3 consists of 14 residues. Germline loops: CDR1 SEHNR, CDR2 FQNEAQ (reference sequence).

The chain links TRBV6-5 to TRBJ2-3; 8 bases fit TRBD2. This CDR3 has 14 amino acids. With V trimmed by 6 bases and J by 2 bases, 4 bases remained unmatched. The germline gives CDR1 MNHEY, CDR2 SVGAGI. The CDR3 here is CASSRGGVTDTQYF. CDR3 in DNA: TGTGCCAGCAGCCGGGGGGGAGTCACAGATACGCAGTATTTT.

In DNA, the CDR3 is TGTGCCAGCAGTTTATCTAGTTCACCCCTCCACTTT. Its translation is CASSLSSSPLHF. The genes are TRBV27 and TRBJ1-6; D is unresolved. The V gene's germline CDR1 is MNHEY and CDR2 SMNVEV (reference sequence). V was pared by 0 bases and J by 9 bases, with 3 bases between. This CDR3 region has 12 residues.

The chain links TRBV2 to TRBJ1-5; no clear D. Per the germline V gene, CDR1 is SNHLY and CDR2 is FYNNEI. The CDR3 contains 14 residues. V was cut by 4 bases and J by 9 bases, with 16 bases left in between. The CDR3 loop reads CASSVRGPLGPQHF. In DNA form, the CDR3 reads TGTGCCAGCAGTGTACGAGGGCCTCTGGGGCCCCAGCATTTT.

The rearrangement uses TRBV6-5 and TRBJ1-6, with D maybe TRBD1 (5 bases). Trimming took 0 bases from V and 7 from J, leaving 10 bases between them. The CDR3 is 15 residues long. CDR1 MNHEY and CDR2 SVGAGI come from the germline V gene. Here the CDR3 DNA reads TGTGCCAGCAGTTACTCGCAAGGGGCAAATTCACCCCTCCACTTT. Amino acids: CASSYSQGANSPLHF.

The chain has TRBV9 and TRBJ2-3; no definite D call. The germline V gene encodes CDR1 SGDLS and CDR2 YYNGEE. The CDR3 loop spans 13 amino acids. With 0 bases removed from V and 6 bases from J, the gap between germline ends came to 8 bases. The CDR3 loop reads CASSVVSLDTQYF. Here the CDR3 DNA reads TGTGCCAGCAGCGTAGTTTCCCTGGATACGCAGTATTTT. The complete variable domain, with remaining parts taken from reference TRBV9 and TRBJ2-3, reads DSGVTQTPKHLITATGQRVTLRCSPRSGDLSVYWYQQSLDQGLQFLIQYYNGEERAKGNILERFSAQQFPDLHSELNLSSLELGDSALYFCASSVVSLDTQYFGPGTRLTVL.

The V call is TRBV11-2, the J call TRBJ1-2; D remains ambiguous. Looked up from germline, CDR1 is SGHAT and CDR2 is FQNNGV. Trimming shortened V by 0 bases and J by 6 bases, and 17 bases separated the two germline ends. This CDR3 region has 16 residues. CDR3 protein: CASSLEFASRADGYTF. In nucleotides, the CDR3 is TGTGCCAGCAGCTTAGAGTTCGCCAGCAGAGCGGATGGCTACACCTTC.

DNA for the CDR3: TGTGCCATCAGTGGGGACTTACCCACCGGGGAGCTGTTTTTT. Amino acid sequence: CAISGDLPTGELFF. This chain joins TRBV10-3 and TRBJ2-2; TRBD2 is a possible D gene (6 bases). V lost 4 bases, J lost 4 bases, and 10 bases lay in between. The germline CDR1 and CDR2 sequences are ENHRY and SYGVKD. This CDR3 is built from 14 residues.

The gene calls are TRBV4-1 and TRBJ2-7; 7 positions match TRBD2. Per germline, CDR1 MGHRA and CDR2 YSYEKL. The CDR3 length is 14 residues. V lost 4 bases, J lost 2 bases, and 5 bases stayed unmatched. In DNA, the CDR3 is TGCGCCAGCAGCCTGGAGCGGGGTGCCTACGAGCAGTACTTC. It encodes CASSLERGAYEQYF.

CDR3: CATSESVHTSGGPYTQYF. As DNA, the CDR3 is TGTGCCACCAGTGAGAGCGTACACACTAGCGGGGGTCCCTATACGCAGTATTTT. V and J are TRBV24-1 and TRBJ2-3, with 11 positions matching TRBD2. Losses at the gene ends were 4 bases for V and 7 bases for J; bases not matched to a gene: 15. Germline V gives CDR1 KGHDR, CDR2 SFDVKD. The CDR3 runs to 18 residues.

The chain combines TRBV6-6 with TRBJ1-2; possible D gene TRBD1, 6 bases. The V gene lost 0 bases and the J gene lost 9 bases, with 17 bases spanning the gap. From germline, CDR1 is MNHNY and CDR2 SVGAGI (reference sequence). The CDR3 extends over 15 amino acids. CDR3 amino acids: CASSYSSRGDISYTF. The CDR3 nucleotides read TGTGCCAGCAGTTACTCGTCGCGGGGGGACATCAGCTACACCTTC.

CDR3 in DNA: TGTGCCAGCGGGACAGGGGAAAACGAGCAGTACTTC. This translates into CASGTGENEQYF. This rearrangement joins TRBV7-9 to TRBJ2-7; 10 bases are shared with TRBD1. Germline V lookup: CDR1 SEHNR, CDR2 FQNEAQ (reference sequence). The V and J ends lost 8 bases and 5 bases, in that order; junction bases with no gene match: 3. The CDR3 length is 12 residues.

V is TRBV6-5 and J is TRBJ2-6; D gene ambiguous. The CDR3 consists of 15 residues. Germline CDR1 is MNHEY and CDR2 is SVGAGI. Trimming cost V 10 bases and J 2 bases, with 15 bases left between them. The CDR3 coding sequence is TGTGCCACCCAAGGTGATCAGGCTGGGGCCAACGTCCTGACTTTC. Amino acids: CATQGDQAGANVLTF.

This clone was counted a few times. The chain couples TRBV6-5 to TRBJ1-3, with unresolved D. The CDR3 length is 12 residues. CDR1 MNHEY and CDR2 SVGAGI come from the germline V gene. The germline V and J ends were trimmed by 5 bases and 9 bases, with 11 bases remaining between them. CDR3 sequence (DNA): TGTGCCAGCAGTACCCTTTTCGGCACCATATATTTT. Protein sequence: CASSTLFGTIYF.

The V call is TRBV14, the J call TRBJ2-7; 9 bases line up with TRBD1. V lost 6 bases, J lost 6 bases, and 6 bases stayed unmatched. This CDR3 contains 13 residues. Per the germline V gene, CDR1 is SGHDN and CDR2 is FVKESK. The DNA for the CDR3 is TGTGCCAGCAGGCGGACAGGGGTGGGCGAGCAGTACTTC. This translates into CASRRTGVGEQYF.

The gene calls are TRBV5-1 and TRBJ2-3; D possibly corresponds to TRBD2 (5 bases). The germline CDR1 and CDR2 sequences are SGHRS and YFSETQ. The CDR3 sequence is 14 residues long. V shed 0 bases and J shed 6 bases, with 11 bases lying between them. The CDR3 protein is CASSLEVPGDTQYF. The CDR3 bases are TGCGCCAGCAGCTTGGAGGTCCCGGGGGATACGCAGTATTTT.

The chain uses TRBV3-1 (or the pseudogene TRBV3-2) and TRBJ2-1; 8 bases map to TRBD1. The J segment lost 9 bases and the V segment lost 4 bases, leaving 14 bases of the junction unmatched. The CDR3 contains 16 residues. CDR1 and CDR2 (germline): LGHDT, YNNKEL (reference sequence). Here the CDR3 DNA reads TGTGCCAGCAGCCCCCCCAGGACAGGGTCACTTGGTGAGCAGTTCTTC. Protein: CASSPPRTGSLGEQFF.

J is TRBJ2-1 and V is TRBV6-5; 7 bases line up with TRBD1. Trimming removed 8 bases from V and 7 bases from J; junction bases left unmatched: 14. CDR3 length: 15 amino acids. The germline V gene has CDR1 MNHEY and CDR2 SVGAGI. The DNA for the CDR3 is TGTGCCAGCGATGCTTTCACAGGGGCCCCAAATGAGCAGTTCTTC. Translated: CASDAFTGAPNEQFF.